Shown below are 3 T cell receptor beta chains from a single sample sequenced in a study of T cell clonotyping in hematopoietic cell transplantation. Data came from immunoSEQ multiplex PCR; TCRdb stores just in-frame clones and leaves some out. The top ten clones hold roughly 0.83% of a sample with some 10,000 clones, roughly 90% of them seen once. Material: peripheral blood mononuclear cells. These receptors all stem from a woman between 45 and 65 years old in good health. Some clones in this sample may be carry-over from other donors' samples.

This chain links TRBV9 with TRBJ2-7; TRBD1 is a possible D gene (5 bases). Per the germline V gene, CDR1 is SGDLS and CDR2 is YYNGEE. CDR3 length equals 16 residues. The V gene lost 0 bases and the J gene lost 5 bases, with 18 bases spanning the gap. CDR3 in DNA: TGTGCCAGCAGCGTAGATCCTCAGGGTAGATGGGACGAGCAGTACTTC. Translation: CASSVDPQGRWDEQYF.

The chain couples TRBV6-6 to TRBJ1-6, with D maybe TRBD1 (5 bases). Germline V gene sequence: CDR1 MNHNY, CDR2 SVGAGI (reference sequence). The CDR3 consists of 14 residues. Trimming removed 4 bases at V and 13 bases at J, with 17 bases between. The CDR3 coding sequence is TGTGCCAGCAGTTCAACCTCAGGGTTATCGCCCCTCCACTTT. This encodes CASSSTSGLSPLHF.

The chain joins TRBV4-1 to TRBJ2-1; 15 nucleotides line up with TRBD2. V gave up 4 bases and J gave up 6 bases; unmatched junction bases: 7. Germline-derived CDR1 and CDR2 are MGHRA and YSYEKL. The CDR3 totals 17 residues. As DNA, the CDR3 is TGCGCCAGCAGCCTACGGACTAGCGGGGGGGCCCTCAATGAGCAGTTCTTC. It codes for CASSLRTSGGALNEQFF.